The 25 T cell receptor beta chains presented below share a single source sample, sequenced in a study of CD8 T cells in ankylosing spondylitis. MiXCR, run by TCRdb on the 5' RACE reads, gives a single entry per CDR3 protein. Among 310,000 or so distinct CDR3 sequences listed, 15% to 20% were seen once. The sample was blood, either unsorted or a sorted T cell fraction (not recorded which). The receptors stem from a male donor with ankylosing spondylitis or in good health (not recorded which).

The rearrangement uses TRBV5-1 and TRBJ1-5, with a weak D call TRBD1 (5 bases). V lost 3 bases, J lost 5 bases, and 9 bases lay in between. CDR1 is SGHRS, CDR2 YFSETQ, per germline. The CDR3 spans 13 residues. CDR3 region: CASSWDPDQPQHF. DNA of the CDR3: TGCGCCAGCAGCTGGGACCCGGATCAGCCCCAGCATTTT. The full variable domain, with the rest looked up from reference TRBV5-1 and TRBJ1-5, is KAGVTQTPRYLIKTRGQQVTLSCSPISGHRSVSWYQQTPGQGLQFLFEYFSETQRNKGNFPGRFSGRQFSNSRSEMNVSTLELGDSALYLCASSWDPDQPQHFGDGTRLSIL.

At least ten counts were recorded for this clonotype. The chain has TRBV5-1 and TRBJ1-6; D uncertain. Germline CDR1 and CDR2: SGHRS and YFSETQ. Trimming took off 0 bases at V and 7 bases at J, with 5 bases between the two ends. CDR3 size: 13 residues. The CDR3, as DNA: TGCGCCAGCAGCTTGGACAGAAATTCACCCCTCCACTTT. This translates into CASSLDRNSPLHF.

This clonotype has more than one count but fewer than ten. The chain has TRBV5-1 and TRBJ2-3; the D gene is possibly TRBD1 (6 bases). Germline CDR1 is SGHRS and CDR2 is YFSETQ. The germline V and J ends were trimmed by 5 bases and 2 bases, with 12 bases remaining between them. The CDR3 is 14 amino acids. The CDR3 loop reads CASSLSGDTDTQYF. The CDR3 DNA reads TGCGCCAGCAGTCTCTCAGGGGACACAGATACGCAGTATTTT.

V gene TRBV6-6 combines with J gene TRBJ1-6; D gene unclear. The CDR3 runs to 13 residues. Trimming took off 5 bases at V and 3 bases at J, with 5 bases between the two ends. CDR1 and CDR2 (germline): MNHNY, SVGAGI (reference sequence). The CDR3 protein is CASSPVYNSPLHF. The DNA of the CDR3 is TGTGCCAGCAGTCCGGTCTATAATTCACCCCTCCACTTT.

V usage is TRBV5-1 and J usage is TRBJ1-1; TRBD1 aligns across 10 bases. With 4 bases clipped from V and 5 bases from J, the junction kept 11 bases outside the gene matches. The CDR3 sequence is 16 residues long. Germline V gene data show CDR1 as SGHRS and CDR2 as YFSETQ. The CDR3 spells CASSTWTGGSTTEAFF. The CDR3 DNA reads TGCGCCAGCAGCACGTGGACAGGGGGAAGCACGACTGAAGCTTTCTTT.

This chain connects TRBV5-1 to TRBJ2-2, with 9 bases fitting TRBD1. The CDR3 length is 15 residues. V gave up 5 bases and J gave up 6 bases; unmatched junction bases: 8. Germline assignment: CDR1 SGHRS and CDR2 YFSETQ. CDR3 sequence reads: CASSQQGAVAGELFF. The DNA of the CDR3 is TGCGCCAGCAGTCAACAGGGGGCGGTAGCCGGGGAGCTGTTTTTT.

This sequence joins TRBV5-1 and TRBJ2-1, with 13 bases matching TRBD2. Germline V gene data show CDR1 as SGHRS and CDR2 as YFSETQ. With 4 bases clipped from V and 13 bases from J, the junction kept 11 bases outside the gene matches. The CDR3 runs 15 residues. CDR3 coding DNA: TGCGCCAGCAGCCCGGAGGGGACTAGCGGGGTGCATCAGTTCTTC. It specifies CASSPEGTSGVHQFF.

V is TRBV27 and J is TRBJ2-7; the match to TRBD2 covers 8 bases. The CDR3 has 15 residues. Germline CDR1 and CDR2: MNHEY and SMNVEV (reference sequence). Trimming removed 3 bases from V and 1 base from J; junction bases left unmatched: 5. The CDR3 nucleotides are TGTGCCAGCAGTTTTTCGGCGGGAGGTTCCTACGAGCAGTACGTC. Its translation: CASSFSAGGSYEQYV.

The chain combines TRBV29-1 with TRBJ2-3, with 10 bases matching TRBD1. The ends lost 8 bases at V and 2 bases at J; junction bases unmatched: 10. Germline-derived CDR1 and CDR2 are SQVTM and ANQGSEA. CDR3 length: 15 residues. CDR3 DNA sequence: TGCAGCTCCCGACAGGGGGCAGGAGCCACAGATACGCAGTATTTT. It encodes CSSRQGAGATDTQYF.

The V call is TRBV12-3 or TRBV12-4, the J call TRBJ2-1; D uncertain. Trimming took off 2 bases at V and 2 bases at J, with 13 bases between the two ends. The CDR3 runs to 16 residues. CDR3: CASSLKGPVPYNEQFF. CDR3 bases: TGTGCCAGCAGTTTAAAAGGCCCCGTGCCCTACAATGAGCAGTTCTTC.

This clonotype was counted a few times. The genes are TRBV2 and TRBJ2-1; 16 bases align to TRBD2. Trimming took 7 bases from V and 9 from J; bases not matched to a gene: 3. Germline CDR1 and CDR2: SNHLY and FYNNEI. The CDR3 has 14 residues. CDR3 residues: CASKGTSGRVEQFF. CDR3 bases: TGTGCCAGCAAGGGGACTAGCGGGAGGGTTGAGCAGTTCTTC.

The chain has TRBV11-2 and TRBJ2-1; D is unresolved. V was clipped by 0 bases and J by 2 bases, with 20 bases between them. Per germline, CDR1 SGHAT and CDR2 FQNNGV. The CDR3 has 19 amino acids. The CDR3 spells CASSLEATTAIRTYNEQFF. Here the CDR3 DNA reads TGTGCCAGCAGCTTAGAGGCCACTACAGCGATTAGAACCTACAATGAGCAGTTCTTC.

The V and J genes are TRBV24-1 and TRBJ2-2; D not resolved. From germline, CDR1 is KGHDR and CDR2 SFDVKD. V was clipped by 1 base and J by 0 bases, with 8 bases between them. The length of the CDR3 is 16 residues. The CDR3 coding sequence is TGTGCCACCAGTGATTTATCGGCAGCGAACACCGGGGAGCTGTTTTTT. Protein product: CATSDLSAANTGELFF.

This clonotype was recorded many times. The chain couples TRBV29-1 to TRBJ1-2; TRBD1 aligns across 7 bases. This CDR3 spans 12 amino acids. The V and J ends lost 2 bases and 6 bases, in that order; junction bases with no gene match: 3. Germline V gives CDR1 SQVTM, CDR2 ANQGSEA. CDR3 in amino acids: CSVEKGADGYTF. In nucleotides, the CDR3 is TGCAGCGTTGAAAAGGGGGCTGATGGCTACACCTTC.

This clonotype showed up just a few times. The chain carries TRBV2 and TRBJ1-1, with 8 bases fitting TRBD1. Germline V gene sequence: CDR1 SNHLY, CDR2 FYNNEI. The junction had 4 bases not matched to a gene; V was cut back by 6 bases and J by 7 bases. There are 12 residues in the CDR3. Here the CDR3 reads CASRQGEIEAFF. The CDR3 DNA reads TGTGCCAGCAGACAGGGGGAGATTGAAGCTTTCTTT.

The chain combines TRBV20-1 with TRBJ1-2; D remains ambiguous. Trimming left V 4 bases short and J 4 bases short, with 13 bases between. In germline, CDR1 is DFQATT, CDR2 SNEGSKA (reference sequence). The CDR3 loop spans 13 amino acids. This CDR3 is CSAKPSGSYGYTF. The CDR3 DNA is TGCAGTGCTAAGCCAAGCGGCAGCTATGGCTACACCTTC.

Remarks on this clonotype: A much more abundant neighbour one base away suggests this may be a read error. The chain is built from TRBV10-3 and TRBJ2-1; 11 bases match TRBD2. Germline-derived CDR1 and CDR2 are ENHRY and SYGVKD. The length of the CDR3 is 14 residues. J lost 8 bases, V lost 5 bases, and 5 bases had no gene match. CDR3 protein: CAISCTSGSDEQFF. The CDR3, as DNA: TGTGCCATCAGTTGCACTAGCGGGAGCGATGAGCAGTTCTTC.

This sequence joins TRBV5-1 and TRBJ1-2; 7 positions agree with TRBD1. Germline V gene data show CDR1 as SGHRS and CDR2 as YFSETQ. The CDR3 covers 12 residues. J gave up 6 bases and V 4 bases, and 3 bases lay outside the gene matches. CDR3 sequence (DNA): TGCGCCAGCAGCATTGACAGGGATGGCTACACCTTC. This codes for CASSIDRDGYTF. Variable domain in full (rest from reference TRBV5-1 and TRBJ1-2): KAGVTQTPRYLIKTRGQQVTLSCSPISGHRSVSWYQQTPGQGLQFLFEYFSETQRNKGNFPGRFSGRQFSNSRSEMNVSTLELGDSALYLCASSIDRDGYTFGSGTRLTVV.

The chain couples TRBV5-1 to TRBJ1-2; 7 bases align to TRBD1. Trimming at V came to 0 bases and at J to 7 bases, leaving 9 bases not matched to a gene. There are 15 residues in the CDR3. The germline V gene encodes CDR1 SGHRS and CDR2 YFSETQ. CDR3 nucleotide sequence: TGCGCCAGCAGCTTGGACGCGACAGGGTATCGTGGCTACACCTTC. Its translation is CASSLDATGYRGYTF.

The chain carries TRBV5-1 and TRBJ2-1, with 7 bases identical to TRBD1. Looked up from germline, CDR1 is SGHRS and CDR2 is YFSETQ. V shed 4 bases and J 3 bases; nucleotides not matched to a gene: 7. This CDR3 contains 15 residues. CDR3 sequence reads: CASSVFDRDYNEQFF. The CDR3 DNA reads as TGCGCCAGCAGCGTATTCGACAGGGACTACAATGAGCAGTTCTTC.

This clonotype was recorded a few times. The chain links TRBV9 to TRBJ2-3, with 9 bases aligning to TRBD2. CDR1 is SGDLS, CDR2 YYNGEE, per germline. The CDR3 loop spans 16 amino acids. Trimming cost V 1 base and J 3 bases; bases outside gene matches: 6. The CDR3 spells CASSVWRGGRTDTQYF. The CDR3 DNA reads as TGTGCCAGCAGCGTATGGCGGGGGGGTAGGACAGATACGCAGTATTTT. Drawing the rest from reference TRBV9 and TRBJ2-3, the complete variable domain is DSGVTQTPKHLITATGQRVTLRCSPRSGDLSVYWYQQSLDQGLQFLIQYYNGEERAKGNILERFSAQQFPDLHSELNLSSLELGDSALYFCASSVWRGGRTDTQYFGPGTRLTVL.

The gene calls are TRBV27 and TRBJ2-5, with TRBD1 identical over 11 bases. The CDR3 covers 16 residues. The germline V gene has CDR1 MNHEY and CDR2 SMNVEV (reference sequence). V dropped 5 bases and J dropped 7; count of bases not matched to a gene: 12. CDR3 amino acids: CASSPGTGGGRGTQYF. The CDR3 DNA reads TGTGCCAGCAGTCCGGGGACAGGGGGAGGTAGAGGGACCCAGTACTTC.

As concerns this clonotype: The DNA is omitted, as the CDR3 cannot be located on it reliably, and the CDR3 follows TCRdb's listing. The chain couples TRBV25-1 to TRBJ1-4; TRBD1, the table's D call, was not compared with the DNA. Germline CDR1 MGHDK, CDR2 SYGVNS. The CDR3 is made up of 18 amino acids, end residues included. The CDR3 spells CASSDEVLERVGNEKLFF.

The CDR3 nucleotides read TGTGCCAGTCAGCTAGGAGGCCGGGGTTCCAATCAGCCCCAGCATTTT. This sequence encodes CASQLGGRGSNQPQHF. The chain uses TRBV5-5 and TRBJ1-5; no clear D. V was trimmed by 8 bases and J by 3 bases, leaving 21 bases between them. The CDR3 has 16 amino acids. Germline V gives CDR1 SGHKS, CDR2 YYEKEE (reference sequence).

This clonotype was found many times. The chain carries TRBV4-1 and TRBJ2-1, with 8 bases lining up with TRBD2. The V and J ends lost 1 base and 7 bases, in that order; junction bases with no gene match: 6. CDR3 size: 15 residues. Germline CDR1 is MGHRA and CDR2 is YSYEKL. The CDR3 coding sequence is TGCGCCAGCAGCCAAGCGGGACTAGGCATGAATGAGCAGTTCTTC. Protein: CASSQAGLGMNEQFF.